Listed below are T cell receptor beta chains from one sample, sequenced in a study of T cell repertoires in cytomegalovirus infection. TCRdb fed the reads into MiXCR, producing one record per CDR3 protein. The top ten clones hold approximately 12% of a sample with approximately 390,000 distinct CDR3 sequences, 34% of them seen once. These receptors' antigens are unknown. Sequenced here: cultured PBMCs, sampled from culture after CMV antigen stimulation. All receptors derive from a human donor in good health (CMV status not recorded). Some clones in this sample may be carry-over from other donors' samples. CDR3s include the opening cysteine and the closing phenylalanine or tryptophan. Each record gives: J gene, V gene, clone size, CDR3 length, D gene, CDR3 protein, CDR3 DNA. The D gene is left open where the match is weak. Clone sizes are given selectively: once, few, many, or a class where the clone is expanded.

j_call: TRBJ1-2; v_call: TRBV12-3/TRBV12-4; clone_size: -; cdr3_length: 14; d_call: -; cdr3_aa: CASSRRGINYGYTF; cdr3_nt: TGTGCCAGCAGTCGTCGCGGGATTAACTATGGCTACACCTTC
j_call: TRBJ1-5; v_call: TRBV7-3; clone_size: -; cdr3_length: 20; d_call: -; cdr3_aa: CASSLHPRAGVNWRDQPQHF; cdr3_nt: TGTGCCAGCAGCTTACACCCTCGGGCAGGGGTAAATTGGCGAGATCAGCCCCAGCATTTT
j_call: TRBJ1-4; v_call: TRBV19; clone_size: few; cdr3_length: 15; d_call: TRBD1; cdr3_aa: CASSTYGQGGEKLFF; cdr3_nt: TGTGCCAGTAGTACCTACGGACAGGGAGGTGAAAAACTGTTTTTT
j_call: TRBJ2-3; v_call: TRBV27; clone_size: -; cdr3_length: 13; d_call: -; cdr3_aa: CASSYRPTDTQYF; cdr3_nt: TGTGCCAGCAGTTATAGGCCGACAGATACGCAGTATTTT
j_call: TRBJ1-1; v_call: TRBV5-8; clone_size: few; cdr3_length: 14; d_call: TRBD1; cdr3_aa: CASSGGTANTEAFF; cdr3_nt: TGTGCCAGCAGCGGCGGGACAGCGAACACTGAAGCTTTCTTT
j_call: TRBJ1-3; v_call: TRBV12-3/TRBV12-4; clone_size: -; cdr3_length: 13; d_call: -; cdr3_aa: CASSQQTGNTIYF; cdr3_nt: TGTGCCAGCAGTCAGCAGACTGGAAACACCATATATTTT
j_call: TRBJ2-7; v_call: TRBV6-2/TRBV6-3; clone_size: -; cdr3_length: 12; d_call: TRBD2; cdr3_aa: CASSSGNHEQYF; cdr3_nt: TGTGCCAGCAGCAGCGGGAATCACGAGCAGTACTTC
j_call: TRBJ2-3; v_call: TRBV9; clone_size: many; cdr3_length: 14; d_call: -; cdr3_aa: CASSVASRTDTQYF; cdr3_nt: TGTGCCAGCAGCGTAGCTTCGCGAACAGATACGCAGTATTTT
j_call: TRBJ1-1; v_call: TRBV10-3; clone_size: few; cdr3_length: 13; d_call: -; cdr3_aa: CAISESGNTEAFF; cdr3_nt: TGTGCCATCAGTGAGTCAGGGAACACTGAAGCTTTCTTT
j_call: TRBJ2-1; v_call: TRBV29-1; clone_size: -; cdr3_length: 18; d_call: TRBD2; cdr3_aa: CSVEGGSSGGPGDNEQFF; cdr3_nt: TGCAGCGTTGAAGGTGGTTCTAGCGGGGGACCCGGGGACAATGAGCAGTTCTTC
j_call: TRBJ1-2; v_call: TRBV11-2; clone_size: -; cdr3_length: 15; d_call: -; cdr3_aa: CASSLGGGFSYGYTF; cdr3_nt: TGTGCCAGCAGCTTGGGTGGCGGTTTTTCCTATGGCTACACCTTC
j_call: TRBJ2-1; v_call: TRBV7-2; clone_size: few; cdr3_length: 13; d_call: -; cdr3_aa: CASNRGGWNEQFF; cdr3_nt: TGTGCCAGCAACAGGGGGGGTTGGAATGAGCAGTTCTTC
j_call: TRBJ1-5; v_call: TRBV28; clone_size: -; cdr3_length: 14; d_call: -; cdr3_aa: CASSLVRDGQPQHF; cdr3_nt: TGTGCCAGCAGTTTAGTCCGGGATGGTCAGCCCCAGCATTTT
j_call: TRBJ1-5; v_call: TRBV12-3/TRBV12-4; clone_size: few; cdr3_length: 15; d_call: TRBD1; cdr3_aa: CASSRDRGANQPQHF; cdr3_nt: TGTGCCAGCAGCCGTGACAGGGGTGCCAATCAGCCCCAGCATTTT
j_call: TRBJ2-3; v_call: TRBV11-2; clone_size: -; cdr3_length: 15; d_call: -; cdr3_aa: CASSFMGVGTDTQYF; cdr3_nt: TGTGCCAGCAGCTTTATGGGAGTTGGTACAGATACGCAGTATTTT
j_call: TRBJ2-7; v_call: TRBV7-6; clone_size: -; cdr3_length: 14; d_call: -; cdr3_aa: CASSGPGTTYEQYF; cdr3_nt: TGTGCCAGCAGCGGGCCGGGGACAACCTACGAGCAGTACTTC
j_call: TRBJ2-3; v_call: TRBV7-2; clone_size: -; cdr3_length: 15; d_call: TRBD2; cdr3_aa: CSSSAGSGTKDTQYF; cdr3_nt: TGTTCCAGCAGCGCAGGCAGCGGGACTAAGGATACGCAGTATTTT
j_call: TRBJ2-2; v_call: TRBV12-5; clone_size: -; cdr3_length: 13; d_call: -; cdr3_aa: CAYSRAATGELFF; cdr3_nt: TGTGCTTATTCTCGGGCGGCCACCGGGGAGCTGTTTTTT
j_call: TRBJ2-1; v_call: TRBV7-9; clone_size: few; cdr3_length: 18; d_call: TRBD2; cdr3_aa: CASSLSRSSGNSYNEQFF; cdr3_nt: TGTGCCAGCAGCTTGTCTCGGTCTAGCGGGAATTCCTACAATGAGCAGTTCTTC
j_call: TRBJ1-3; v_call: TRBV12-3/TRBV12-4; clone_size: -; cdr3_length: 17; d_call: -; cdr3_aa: CASSLALLGTSGNTIYF; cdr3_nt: TGTGCCAGCAGTTTAGCGCTGTTAGGGACCTCTGGAAACACCATATATTTT
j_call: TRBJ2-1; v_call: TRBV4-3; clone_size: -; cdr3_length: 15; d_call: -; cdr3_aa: CASSYGGNNYNEQFF; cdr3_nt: TGCGCCAGCAGCTATGGGGGAAATAACTACAATGAGCAGTTCTTC
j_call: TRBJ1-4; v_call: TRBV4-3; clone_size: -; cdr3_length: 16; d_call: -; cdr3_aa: CASSQEADGWEGKLFF; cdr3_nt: TGCGCCAGCAGCCAAGAGGCGGACGGTTGGGAGGGAAAACTGTTTTTT
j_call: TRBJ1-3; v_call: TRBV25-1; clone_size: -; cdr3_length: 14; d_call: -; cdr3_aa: CASSEFDSGNTIYF; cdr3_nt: TGTGCCAGCAGTGAATTTGACAGTGGAAACACCATATATTTT
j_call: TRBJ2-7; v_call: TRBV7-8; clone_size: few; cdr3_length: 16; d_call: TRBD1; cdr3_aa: CASSLAGTGNLYEQYF; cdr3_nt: TGTGCCAGCAGCTTAGCCGGGACAGGGAACCTCTACGAGCAGTACTTC
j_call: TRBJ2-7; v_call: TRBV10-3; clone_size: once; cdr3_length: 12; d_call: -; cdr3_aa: CANPPGYYEQYF; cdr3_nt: TGTGCCAACCCCCCAGGGTACTACGAGCAGTACTTC
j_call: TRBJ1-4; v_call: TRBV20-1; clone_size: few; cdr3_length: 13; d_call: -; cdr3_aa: CSAPGATNEKLFF; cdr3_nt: TGCAGTGCCCCGGGGGCAACTAATGAAAAACTGTTTTTT
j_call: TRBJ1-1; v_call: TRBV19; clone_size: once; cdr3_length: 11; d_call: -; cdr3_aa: CALKERGTAFF; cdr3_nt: TGTGCCCTTAAGGAGCGGGGGACAGCTTTCTTT
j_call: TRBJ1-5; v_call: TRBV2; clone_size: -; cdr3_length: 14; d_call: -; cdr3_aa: CASSDRRGDQPQHF; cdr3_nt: TGTGCCAGCAGTGATAGGCGTGGCGATCAGCCCCAGCATTTT
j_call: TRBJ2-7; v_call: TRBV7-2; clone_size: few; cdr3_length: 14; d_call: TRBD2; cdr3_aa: CASSFLAGGYEQYF; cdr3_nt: TGTGCCAGCAGCTTTCTAGCGGGAGGGTACGAGCAGTACTTC
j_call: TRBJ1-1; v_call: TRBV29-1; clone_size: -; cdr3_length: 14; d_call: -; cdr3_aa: CSACRGRAHTEAFF; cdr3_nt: TGCAGCGCCTGCCGGGGCCGGGCGCACACTGAAGCTTTCTTT
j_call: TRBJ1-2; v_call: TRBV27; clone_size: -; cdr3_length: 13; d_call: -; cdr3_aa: CASSSRGGYGYTF; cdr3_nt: TGTGCCAGCAGTTCCAGGGGTGGCTATGGCTACACCTTC
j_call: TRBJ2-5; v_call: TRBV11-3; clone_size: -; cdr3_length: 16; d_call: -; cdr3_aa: CASSQDIAGPQETQYF; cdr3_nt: TGTGCCAGCAGCCAAGACATAGCAGGCCCCCAAGAGACCCAGTACTTC